The 15 T cell receptor beta chains in this list originate from one sample, sequenced in a study of T-cell reconstitution after alpha-beta-depleted transplantation in children. A TCRbeta library incorporating unique molecular identifiers was prepared. TCRdb reprocessed the PCR reads with MiXCR, giving one entry per CDR3 protein. The sample records approximately 500,000 distinct CDR3 sequences, 10% being singletons. This material consisted of PBMCs, taken before TCRalphabeta/CD19-depleted stem cell transplant. These receptors came from a child younger than 10 with inherited bone marrow failure, due to receive a stem cell transplant.

This clonotype has more than one count but fewer than ten. V gene TRBV7-2 combines with J gene TRBJ2-2; D is unresolved. Per the germline V gene, CDR1 is SGHTA and CDR2 is FQGNSA. There are 17 residues in the CDR3. The V end lost 5 bases, the J end lost 0 bases, and 16 bases lay between the germline ends. CDR3 DNA: TGTGCCAGCAGCCTCGCAGTCAGATACTCGAACACCGGGGAGCTGTTTTTT. Its protein is CASSLAVRYSNTGELFF.

The V call is TRBV20-1, the J call TRBJ2-5; D is unclear. Per the germline V gene, CDR1 is DFQATT and CDR2 is SNEGSKA (reference sequence). V was trimmed by 3 bases and J by 5 bases, leaving 13 bases between them. The CDR3 is made up of 13 amino acids. The CDR3 loop reads CSARGSRDETQYF. DNA for the CDR3: TGCAGTGCTAGGGGCAGCCGCGACGAGACCCAGTACTTC.

This clonotype was seen ten or more times. The chain combines TRBV7-2 with TRBJ1-2; 7 positions match TRBD1. V lost 7 bases to trimming and J lost 4 bases; unmatched junction nucleotides: 9. The CDR3 loop spans 14 amino acids. Germline V gene sequence: CDR1 SGHTA, CDR2 FQGNSA. As DNA, the CDR3 is TGTGCCAGCACACAGGACAGGCCCACCTATGGCTACACCTTC. It codes for CASTQDRPTYGYTF.

This clonotype was recorded at least ten times. The rearrangement joins TRBV11-2 to TRBJ2-1; 7 nucleotides match TRBD2. The trim removed 5 bases at V and 2 bases at J, leaving 6 bases unmatched. This CDR3 is built from 15 residues. Germline V gene sequence: CDR1 SGHAT, CDR2 FQNNGV. CDR3 residues: CASSARLAPYNEQFF. The CDR3, as DNA: TGTGCCAGCAGCGCTAGACTAGCCCCCTACAATGAGCAGTTCTTC.

This clonotype was counted at least ten times. This chain links TRBV27 with TRBJ2-2; perhaps TRBD2 as D (5 bases). The CDR3 covers 15 residues. Germline-derived CDR1 and CDR2 are MNHEY and SMNVEV (reference sequence). Between the trimmed V and J ends, which lost 2 bases and 3 bases, there was a span of 10 bases. DNA of the CDR3: TGTGCCAGCAGTTTAAAACTAGGTGACACCGGGGAGCTGTTTTTT. It yields the protein CASSLKLGDTGELFF.

This clonotype was seen ten or more times. This chain connects TRBV12-5 to TRBJ2-4; possible D gene TRBD2, 5 bases. Germline lookup yields CDR1 LGHNT and CDR2 FRNRAP. V was trimmed by 11 bases and J by 0 bases, leaving 14 bases between them. This CDR3 has 14 amino acids. The CDR3 DNA reads as TGTGCTCGGGGAGCGGCGATAGCCAAAAACATTCAGTACTTC. Its translation: CARGAAIAKNIQYF.

This sequence joins TRBV20-1 and TRBJ2-1; tentatively, D is TRBD1 or TRBD2 (6 bases each). Trimming cost V 2 bases and J 8 bases, with 16 bases left between them. The CDR3 loop spans 14 amino acids. CDR1 and CDR2 from the germline V gene are DFQATT and SNEGSKA (reference sequence). The CDR3 sequence is CSARNGSRGDEQFF. The CDR3 DNA follows: TGCAGTGCTAGAAATGGTTCGAGGGGGGATGAGCAGTTCTTC.

CDR3 loop: CASSPSGRGRLEQYF. The CDR3 coding sequence is TGTGCCAGCAGTCCCTCGGGCAGGGGAAGACTCGAGCAGTACTTC. V is TRBV6-2 or TRBV6-3 and J is TRBJ2-7, with D possibly TRBD1 on 6 matching bases. In germline, CDR1 is MNHEY, CDR2 SVGEGT. The ends were cut back, 5 bases at V and 6 bases at J, with 20 bases in the middle. This CDR3 comprises 15 residues.

This clonotype showed up many times. The gene calls are TRBV27 and TRBJ1-2; 8 bases agree with TRBD1. CDR1 and CDR2 from the germline V gene are MNHEY and SMNVEV (reference sequence). With 5 bases clipped from V and 5 bases from J, the junction kept 10 bases outside the gene matches. This CDR3 has 15 residues. CDR3 region: CASSPWDRRIYGYTF. As DNA, the CDR3 is TGTGCCAGCAGTCCCTGGGACAGGAGAATTTATGGCTACACCTTC.

A few counts support this clonotype. The chain employs TRBV11-2 and TRBJ2-7; D is unclear. V was cut by 5 bases and J by 3 bases, with 14 bases left in between. The CDR3 totals 14 residues. Germline CDR1 and CDR2: SGHAT and FQNNGV. The CDR3 DNA sequence: TGTGCCAGCAGCCCCAGCCTATCCGACTACGAGCAGTACTTC. Protein product: CASSPSLSDYEQYF.

This clonotype was observed at least ten times. The CDR3 nucleotides are TGCAGCGCCGAAAGTCGACAGAGCTATGGCTACACCTTC. Amino acid sequence: CSAESRQSYGYTF. The chain recombines TRBV29-1 with TRBJ1-2; a possible D gene is TRBD1 (5 bases). The CDR3 has 13 residues. V shed 7 bases and J shed 4 bases, with 16 bases lying between them. From germline, CDR1 is SQVTM and CDR2 ANQGSEA.

A note on this clonotype: Its ends do not fully match the called genes, so a read error is possible. The chain employs TRBV6-2 or TRBV6-3 and TRBJ2-2; no firm D call. The CDR3 loop spans 11 amino acids. Germline values: CDR1 MNHEY, CDR2 SVGEGT. In nucleotides, the CDR3 is TGTGTCAGCATCTTCGGCGGGGAGCTGTTTTTT. Protein sequence: CVSIFGGELFF.

This clonotype showed up many times. The chain links TRBV3-1 to TRBJ2-7; D perhaps matches TRBD2 (5 bases). The V and J ends lost 4 bases and 3 bases respectively, with 16 bases between them. The CDR3 is 15 amino acids. In germline, CDR1 is LGHDT, CDR2 YNNKEL (reference sequence). The CDR3 nucleotides are TGTGCCAGCAGCCCCGGACCCGCGGGCAACTACGAGCAGTACTTC. It encodes CASSPGPAGNYEQYF.

The chain carries TRBV12-3 or TRBV12-4 and TRBJ2-7; D remains unclear. The CDR3 runs to 14 residues. With 3 bases removed from V and 2 bases from J, the gap between germline ends came to 11 bases. The CDR3, as DNA: TGTGCCAGCAGTTTTGGGCAGAACGCCTACGAGCAGTACTTC. Translated: CASSFGQNAYEQYF.

This clonotype was detected a few times. The rearrangement joins TRBV4-3 to TRBJ1-1; no clear D. Trimming pared 1 base from V and 1 base from J, leaving 10 bases between. Germline assignment: CDR1 LGHNA and CDR2 YSLEER. The CDR3 has 15 residues. This chain's CDR3 is CASSQAPYQNTEAFF. CDR3 nucleotides: TGCGCCAGCAGCCAAGCCCCTTACCAGAACACTGAAGCTTTCTTT.